What follows are 28 T cell receptor beta chains derived from one specimen sequenced in a study of cytomegalovirus exposure and HLA in healthy donors (dated by TCRdb to 2016 to 2017). Receptor libraries were prepared by the immunoSEQ multiplex PCR assay. The multiplex PCR relied on a mix of 60 forward primers for TCR Vbeta segments and 13 reverse primers for TCR Jbeta segments. TCRdb stores this immuneACCESS table with in-frame sequences only. Part of the clones is absent; in the studies checked, under half of the shortfall reflects unresolved V genes, and no reason is known for the rest. In this sample the table shows roughly 49,000 clones, about 77% of which occur a single time. Clones ranked in the top ten supply 2.5% to 3% of the sample. The sequenced sample was PBMCs. Receptors were obtained from a woman aged 40 to 55 in good health and CMV-seropositive.

CDR3 nucleotides: TGTGCCAGCAGTACAGGGGTAGGGGAGACCCAGTACTTC. Encoded protein: CASSTGVGETQYF. The chain links TRBV6-1 to TRBJ2-5; 7 bases are a match to TRBD1. The length of the CDR3 is 13 residues. V dropped 5 bases and J dropped 5; count of bases not matched to a gene: 5. The V gene's germline CDR1 is MNHNS and CDR2 SASEGT.

The chain uses TRBV30 and TRBJ1-6, with D possibly TRBD1 on 5 matching bases. This CDR3 spans 13 amino acids. Germline assignment: CDR1 GTSNPN and CDR2 SVGIG (reference sequence). V was cut by 4 bases and J by 3 bases, with 7 bases left in between. In DNA form, the CDR3 reads TGTGCCTGGACTGACAGCTATAATTCACCCCTCCACTTT. Translating it yields CAWTDSYNSPLHF.

The rearrangement uses TRBV6-5 and TRBJ1-6, with 8 bases identical to TRBD1. The CDR3 sequence is 15 residues long. V was clipped by 6 bases and J by 7 bases; unmatched bases: 8. Per the germline V gene, CDR1 is MNHEY and CDR2 is SVGAGI. CDR3 in DNA: TGTGCCAGCAGGGGACAGGCCGGTTTGAATTCACCCCTCCACTTT. Encoded protein: CASRGQAGLNSPLHF.

The rearrangement joins TRBV4-2 to TRBJ2-5; 12 nucleotides align to TRBD2. Germline V CDR1 and CDR2: LGHNA, YNFKEQ. The CDR3 sequence is 17 residues long. The junction had 7 bases not matched to a gene; V was cut back by 0 bases and J by 5 bases. The DNA for the CDR3 is TGTGCCAGCAGCCAAGATCCCACTAGCGGGGGGCTGGAGACCCAGTACTTC. Translating gives CASSQDPTSGGLETQYF.

The chain combines TRBV28 with TRBJ1-1; 11 bases line up with TRBD1. CDR1 is MDHEN and CDR2 is SYDVKM in the germline V gene. CDR3 length equals 15 residues. Losses at the gene ends were 5 bases for V and 5 bases for J; bases not matched to a gene: 7. The CDR3, as DNA: TGTGCCAGCAGTAGGACAGGGGGCGCTGGGACTGAAGCTTTCTTT. Translated, it gives CASSRTGGAGTEAFF.

CDR3 sequence reads: CSVETGGLYEQYF. DNA for the CDR3: TGCAGCGTTGAGACAGGGGGCCTTTACGAGCAGTACTTC. V gene TRBV29-1 combines with J gene TRBJ2-7; 10 bases agree with TRBD1. The CDR3 consists of 13 residues. CDR1 is SQVTM, CDR2 ANQGSEA, per germline. Trimming took 3 bases from V and 4 from J; bases not matched to a gene: 3.

The V call is TRBV28, the J call TRBJ2-1, with TRBD2 as a possible D gene (6 bases). Germline V gene sequence: CDR1 MDHEN, CDR2 SYDVKM. With 6 bases removed from V and 2 bases from J, the gap between germline ends came to 14 bases. CDR3 length: 15 amino acids. The CDR3 coding sequence is TGTGCCAGCAGCCCGGTGGGGGGAACCTACAATGAGCAGTTCTTC. It encodes CASSPVGGTYNEQFF.

The CDR3 sequence is CASSSVGGSEQFF. The CDR3 DNA sequence: TGTGCCAGCAGCTCTGTAGGGGGCTCTGAGCAGTTCTTC. V gene TRBV5-5 combines with J gene TRBJ2-1, with 7 bases fitting TRBD1. After removal of 3 bases from V and 9 bases from J, the junction contained 6 bases not matched to a gene. Germline CDR1 reads SGHKS; CDR2 reads YYEKEE (reference sequence). CDR3 length: 13 amino acids.

This sequence joins TRBV7-2 and TRBJ2-3; D perhaps matches TRBD1 (5 bases). The CDR3 is 13 amino acids. Per germline, CDR1 SGHTA and CDR2 FQGNSA. V was pared by 2 bases and J by 8 bases, with 11 bases between. Here the CDR3 reads CASSLIRVGTQYF. CDR3 in DNA: TGTGCCAGCAGCTTAATCAGGGTTGGTACGCAGTATTTT. The entire variable domain, with the rest obtained from reference TRBV7-2 and TRBJ2-3, is as follows: GAGVSQSPSNKVTEKGKDVELRCDPISGHTALYWYRQSLGQGLEFLIYFQGNSAPDKSGLPSDRFSAERTGGSVSTLTIQRTQQEDSAVYLCASSLIRVGTQYFGPGTRLTVL.

This clone was detected once. The V gene is TRBV11-2, the J gene TRBJ2-3, with TRBD2 matching over 10 bases. The V segment lost 4 bases and the J segment 2 bases; nucleotides outside the gene matches: 6. CDR1 and CDR2 from the germline V gene are SGHAT and FQNNGV. The CDR3 totals 16 residues. The CDR3 loop reads CASSSRTSGFTDTQYF. DNA of the CDR3: TGTGCCAGCAGCTCACGGACTAGCGGATTCACAGATACGCAGTATTTT.

V gene TRBV5-1 combines with J gene TRBJ2-3, with a tentative D call TRBD2 (5 bases). Trimming removed 1 base from V and 2 bases from J, with 8 bases in between. Germline loops: CDR1 SGHRS, CDR2 YFSETQ. CDR3 length: 14 amino acids. The CDR3 sequence: CASSLPSPTDTQYF. CDR3 bases: TGCGCCAGCAGCTTGCCTAGCCCCACAGATACGCAGTATTTT.

This clone was seen only once. The J gene is TRBJ1-2, the V gene TRBV19; 11 bases align to TRBD1. With V trimmed by 3 bases and J by 4 bases, 1 base remained unmatched. This CDR3 region has 14 residues. Germline CDR1 and CDR2: LNHDA and SQIVND (reference sequence). CDR3 sequence: CASSMDRGLYGYTF. The CDR3 DNA is TGTGCCAGTAGTATGGACAGGGGGCTCTATGGCTACACCTTC.

The chain employs TRBV5-4 and TRBJ2-5; TRBD2 is a possible D gene (6 bases). Germline V gene sequence: CDR1 SGHNT, CDR2 YYREEE (reference sequence). V dropped 2 bases and J dropped 5 bases, with 10 bases sitting between them. The CDR3 extends over 13 amino acids. The chain's CDR3 is CASSFGTRETQYF. For the CDR3, the DNA is TGTGCCAGCAGCTTTGGGACTCGGGAGACCCAGTACTTC. Full variable domain (missing parts from reference TRBV5-4 and TRBJ2-5): ETGVTQSPTHLIKTRGQQVTLRCSSQSGHNTVSWYQQALGQGPQFIFQYYREEENGRGNFPPRFSGLQFPNYSSELNVNALELDDSALYLCASSFGTRETQYFGPGTRLLVL.

The gene calls are TRBV6-1 and TRBJ1-1; 7 bases match TRBD1. The CDR3 covers 14 residues. Germline CDR1 is MNHNS and CDR2 is SASEGT. V gave up 6 bases and J gave up 3 bases; unmatched junction bases: 7. The CDR3 protein is CASRYYRGDTEAFF. The CDR3 DNA follows: TGTGCCAGCAGGTACTACAGGGGTGACACTGAAGCTTTCTTT.

The chain employs TRBV5-1 and TRBJ1-2; tentative D call: TRBD1 (6 bases). Between the trimmed V and J ends, which lost 3 bases and 2 bases, there was a span of 8 bases. In germline, CDR1 is SGHRS, CDR2 YFSETQ. CDR3 length equals 13 residues. CDR3 coding DNA: TGCGCCAGCAGCTCGGACAGCAACTATGGCTACACCTTC. It specifies CASSSDSNYGYTF.

This chain joins TRBV7-2 and TRBJ1-6, with 11 bases that match TRBD1. This CDR3 is built from 15 residues. The V gene's germline CDR1 is SGHTA and CDR2 FQGNSA. The V and J ends lost 3 bases and 9 bases, in that order; junction bases with no gene match: 4. The CDR3 protein is CASSLSGTGGSPLHF. In DNA, the CDR3 is TGTGCCAGCAGCTTGTCCGGGACAGGGGGTTCACCCCTCCACTTT.

This clone was seen a single time. The V gene is TRBV7-9, the J gene TRBJ2-2, with no clear D. CDR1 SEHNR and CDR2 FQNEAQ come from the germline V gene (reference sequence). V shed 3 bases and J shed 4 bases, with 9 bases lying between them. The CDR3 consists of 14 residues. The CDR3 DNA reads TGTGCCAGCAGCTTCGAACTGAGCACCGGGGAGCTGTTTTTT. Its protein is CASSFELSTGELFF.

This chain uses TRBV7-2 with TRBJ1-2, with D unresolved. Germline loops: CDR1 SGHTA, CDR2 FQGNSA. Trimming cost V 8 bases and J 2 bases, with 6 bases left between them. The CDR3 totals 11 residues. CDR3 DNA: TGTGCCAGCGGAGAGAACTATGGCTACACCTTC. This translates into CASGENYGYTF. The variable domain in full, with the rest retrieved from reference TRBV7-2 and TRBJ1-2, is GAGVSQSPSNKVTEKGKDVELRCDPISGHTALYWYRQSLGQGLEFLIYFQGNSAPDKSGLPSDRFSAERTGGSVSTLTIQRTQQEDSAVYLCASGENYGYTFGSGTRLTVV.

This rearrangement joins TRBV10-2 to TRBJ1-5; D is ambiguous. Germline-derived CDR1 and CDR2 are WSHSY and SAAADI. Between the trimmed V and J ends, which lost 3 bases and 0 bases, there was a span of 9 bases. The CDR3 sequence is 15 residues long. The CDR3, as DNA: TGCGCCAGCAGTGACAATACTGATAGCAATCAGCCCCAGCATTTT. It codes for CASSDNTDSNQPQHF.

This clone was found once. The chain joins TRBV19 to TRBJ1-5; weak D call: TRBD1 (6 bases). The CDR3 sequence is 15 residues long. V was clipped by 6 bases and J by 1 base, with 13 bases between them. The V gene's germline CDR1 is LNHDA and CDR2 SQIVND (reference sequence). In DNA form, the CDR3 reads TGTGCCAGTAGAGAAACAGGGACCAGCAATCAGCCCCAGCATTTT. Its protein product is CASRETGTSNQPQHF. The variable domain in full, with the rest retrieved from reference TRBV19 and TRBJ1-5, is DGGITQSPKYLFRKEGQNVTLSCEQNLNHDAMYWYRQDPGQGLRLIYYSQIVNDFQKGDIAEGYSVSREKKESFPLTVTSAQKNPTAFYLCASRETGTSNQPQHFGDGTRLSIL.

This clone was counted a few times. The rearrangement uses TRBV19 and TRBJ2-7, with a weak D call TRBD1 (5 bases). Germline V lookup: CDR1 LNHDA, CDR2 SQIVND (reference sequence). The germline V and J ends were trimmed by 3 bases and 0 bases, with 12 bases remaining between them. The CDR3 is 15 amino acids. CDR3 sequence: CASSISVGRSYEQYF. CDR3 bases: TGTGCCAGTAGTATCTCAGTGGGGCGCTCCTACGAGCAGTACTTC.

This clone was seen once. The J gene is TRBJ1-1, the V gene TRBV6-5; a weak D match, TRBD1 (6 bases). Trimming shortened V by 4 bases and J by 11 bases, and 20 bases separated the two germline ends. The CDR3 is 14 amino acids. CDR1 is MNHEY, CDR2 SVGAGI, per germline. CDR3 sequence reads: CASSSLYGRQGAFF. DNA for the CDR3: TGTGCCAGCAGTTCTCTATATGGTCGGCAGGGGGCTTTCTTT.

V is TRBV5-1 and J is TRBJ2-1; D is possibly TRBD2 (7 bases). Germline CDR1 is SGHRS and CDR2 is YFSETQ. The germline V and J ends were trimmed by 0 bases and 6 bases, with 10 bases remaining between them. The CDR3 has 14 residues. The CDR3 is CASSLEGGRNEQFF. The CDR3 DNA is TGCGCCAGCAGCTTGGAGGGGGGGCGCAATGAGCAGTTCTTC.

This chain joins TRBV11-1 and TRBJ2-1; 12 bases are a match to TRBD2. Unmatched junction bases numbered 3, after V lost 5 bases and J lost 4 bases. Germline loops: CDR1 SGHAT, CDR2 FQDESV (reference sequence). The CDR3 is 15 residues long. This CDR3 is CASSPGLAGYNEQFF. Written as DNA, the CDR3 is TGTGCCAGCAGCCCCGGACTAGCGGGGTACAATGAGCAGTTCTTC.

V gene TRBV7-8 combines with J gene TRBJ2-7; 10 positions match TRBD1. CDR1 is SGHVS and CDR2 is FQNEAQ in the germline V gene. The CDR3 consists of 14 residues. V dropped 4 bases and J dropped 2; count of bases not matched to a gene: 2. CDR3 bases: TGTGCCAGCAGCTCCGGGACAGGGGCCTACGAGCAGTACTTC. Protein sequence: CASSSGTGAYEQYF.

This clone was found once. In nucleotides, the CDR3 is TGTGCCAGCAGCCAGGGACAGATCTACGAGCAGTACTTC. It encodes CASSQGQIYEQYF. The chain combines TRBV4-2 with TRBJ2-7, with 7 positions matching TRBD1. Trimming cost V 3 bases and J 3 bases; bases outside gene matches: 2. CDR1 and CDR2 from the germline V gene are LGHNA and YNFKEQ. The CDR3 is 13 amino acids.

This clone was found a few times. V is TRBV15 and J is TRBJ2-2, with D unresolved. CDR1 and CDR2 (germline): LNHNV, YYDKDF (reference sequence). V was pared by 0 bases and J by 1 base, with 6 bases between. This CDR3 contains 15 residues. CDR3: CATSRDPQNTGELFF. The CDR3 bases are TGTGCCACCAGCAGAGACCCCCAGAACACCGGGGAGCTGTTTTTT.

The chain is built from TRBV27 and TRBJ1-2; D perhaps matches TRBD1 (6 bases). Per the germline V gene, CDR1 is MNHEY and CDR2 is SMNVEV (reference sequence). The V end was cut by 4 bases, the J end by 3 bases, with 12 bases between. The CDR3 contains 14 residues. The CDR3 spells CASSSPGAYYGYTF. The CDR3 bases are TGTGCCAGCAGTTCCCCAGGGGCATACTATGGCTACACCTTC.